Below are 21 T cell receptor beta chains sequenced from a single sample in a study of blood T cells in healthy people across ages. Together with a sample-barcoded 5' primer, a J-beta primer mix was included in a second PCR lasting about 7 to 11 cycles. TCRdb processed the 5' RACE reads anew with MiXCR; each CDR3 protein has one entry. The data show some 1.1 million distinct CDR3 sequences, 30% to 40% seen once. Sequencing was performed on blood. All receptors derive from a man between 18 and 29 years old in good health.

This clonotype was seen a handful of times. The chain has TRBV18 and TRBJ1-2; D remains unclear. V lost 1 base and J lost 4, with 28 bases in between. The CDR3 is 20 amino acids. Germline CDR1 reads KGHSH; CDR2 reads LQKENI. The CDR3 DNA sequence: TGTGCCAGCTCACCACAAGGTTTAATCTCTGGAACACTGGGTCCCTATGGCTACACCTTC. Its translation is CASSPQGLISGTLGPYGYTF.

This clonotype was counted a few times. This chain links TRBV12-3 or TRBV12-4 with TRBJ2-3; 13 positions agree with TRBD2. V shed 5 bases and J 4 bases; nucleotides not matched to a gene: 6. The length of the CDR3 is 16 residues. DNA of the CDR3: TGTGCCAGCAGTCCCCGGACTAGCGGGGGATCAGATACGCAGTATTTT. It encodes CASSPRTSGGSDTQYF.

The chain combines TRBV9 with TRBJ2-1; the match to TRBD2 covers 9 bases. The J call is in doubt because the DNA end fits TRBJ2-7 better. Germline values: CDR1 SGDLS, CDR2 YYNGEE. The length of the CDR3 is 16 residues. In DNA, the CDR3 is TGTGCCAGCAGCGTAGCCGGGACTAGCTCCTACAATGAGCAGTACTTC. Its translation is CASSVAGTSSYNEQYF.

The chain joins TRBV7-8 to TRBJ2-3; unclear D gene. V was clipped by 8 bases and J by 2 bases, with 17 bases between them. The CDR3 is made up of 15 amino acids. Germline CDR1 SGHVS, CDR2 FQNEAQ. The CDR3 DNA reads as TGTGCCAGCGGCTCCGGGCAGGTTTACACAGATACGCAGTATTTT. This encodes CASGSGQVYTDTQYF.

This clonotype was seen more than once but under ten times. The gene calls are TRBV20-1 and TRBJ2-1; D gene unclear. Trimming removed 0 bases from V and 7 bases from J, with 10 bases in between. Germline values: CDR1 DFQATT, CDR2 SNEGSKA (reference sequence). This CDR3 region has 13 residues. The CDR3 protein is CSARDPQPNEQFF. The CDR3 coding sequence is TGCAGTGCTAGAGATCCCCAGCCGAATGAGCAGTTCTTC.

The sample holds many counts of this clonotype. V is TRBV2 and J is TRBJ2-1; possibly TRBD2 for D (7 bases). CDR3 length: 14 amino acids. Germline lookup yields CDR1 SNHLY and CDR2 FYNNEI. V gave up 4 bases and J gave up 5 bases, with 12 bases separating them. This CDR3 reads CASSGGGSHNEQFF. The CDR3 coding sequence is TGTGCCAGCAGTGGGGGGGGCAGCCACAATGAGCAGTTCTTC.

The chain carries TRBV6-6 and TRBJ1-2, with TRBD1 as a possible D gene (5 bases). Looked up from germline, CDR1 is MNHNY and CDR2 is SVGAGI (reference sequence). V was clipped by 6 bases and J by 1 base, with 12 bases between them. The CDR3 has 14 amino acids. CDR3 in DNA: TGTGCCAGCAGGGATCGGGGGTTTAACTATGGCTACACCTTC. This codes for CASRDRGFNYGYTF.

The chain is built from TRBV5-1 and TRBJ2-3; D is undetermined. This CDR3 has 15 residues. CDR1 SGHRS and CDR2 YFSETQ come from the germline V gene. The V end was cut by 4 bases, the J end by 5 bases, with 17 bases between. CDR3 sequence reads: CASSQNWDLRDTQYF. Here the CDR3 DNA reads TGCGCCAGCAGCCAGAACTGGGATCTGAGAGATACGCAGTATTTT.

The rearrangement links TRBV4-3 to TRBJ1-2; TRBD1 is a possible D gene (5 bases). The CDR3 is 15 residues long. The germline V gene has CDR1 LGHNA and CDR2 YSLEER. Trimming removed 0 bases at V and 2 bases at J, with 10 bases between. This chain's CDR3 is CASSQDTRGNYGYTF. As DNA, the CDR3 is TGCGCCAGCAGCCAAGATACTAGGGGAAACTATGGCTACACCTTC.

The chain has TRBV27 and TRBJ2-1; 8 bases agree with TRBD2. The CDR3 contains 15 residues. Germline V gives CDR1 MNHEY, CDR2 SMNVEV (reference sequence). J was trimmed by 10 bases and V by 5 bases; bases with no gene match: 13. In nucleotides, the CDR3 is TGTGCCAGCAGTCCCAGGACTAGCATGATTAGGGAGCAGTTCTTC. Protein product: CASSPRTSMIREQFF.

This clonotype was counted between two and nine times. Sequence at one end of the junction differs from germline and may be a read error. The gene calls are TRBV2 and TRBJ1-4, with D hard to call. The CDR3 loop spans 16 amino acids. Germline loops: CDR1 SNHLY, CDR2 FYNNEI. The CDR3 reads CASSEGIIATNEKLFF. The CDR3 coding sequence is TGTGCCAGCAGCGAAGGGATCATCGCAACTAATGAAAAACTGTTTTTT.

The chain joins TRBV6-2 or TRBV6-3 to TRBJ1-5; 7 bases fit TRBD1. CDR1 is MNHEY and CDR2 is SVGEGT in the germline V gene. V lost 5 bases and J lost 5; bases outside the gene matches: 6. The CDR3 has 14 residues. The CDR3 DNA is TGTGCCAGCAGTGGTTGGCAGGGGGATCAGCCCCAGCATTTT. Its translation is CASSGWQGDQPQHF.

This clonotype was detected only a few times. The chain carries TRBV7-2 and TRBJ1-5; D gene ambiguous. The CDR3 is 15 residues long. V was cut by 1 base and J by 3 bases, with 10 bases left in between. Per the germline V gene, CDR1 is SGHTA and CDR2 is FQGNSA. The CDR3 protein is CASSLGAGPNQPQHF. Written as DNA, the CDR3 is TGTGCCAGCAGCTTAGGGGCGGGTCCCAATCAGCCCCAGCATTTT.

The chain couples TRBV7-2 to TRBJ1-2; no clear D. This CDR3 is built from 13 residues. The V and J ends lost 0 bases and 6 bases respectively, with 8 bases between them. The V gene's germline CDR1 is SGHTA and CDR2 FQGNSA. CDR3 nucleotide sequence: TGTGCCAGCAGCTTAGCCGACGGGAATGGCTACACCTTC. Residues: CASSLADGNGYTF.

This clonotype was found a few times. The genes are TRBV5-1 and TRBJ2-1; D may correspond to TRBD1 or TRBD2 (5 bases each). CDR1 is SGHRS, CDR2 YFSETQ, per germline. The CDR3 totals 14 residues. V shed 3 bases and J shed 7 bases, with 14 bases lying between them. CDR3: CASSYPGTQNEQFF. CDR3 DNA: TGCGCCAGCAGCTACCCCGGGACCCAAAATGAGCAGTTCTTC.

V is TRBV4-3 and J is TRBJ2-3; the D call may be TRBD1 or TRBD2 (5 bases each). Trimming took 1 base from V and 1 from J, leaving 9 bases between them. The CDR3 length is 15 residues. Germline assignment: CDR1 LGHNA and CDR2 YSLEER. CDR3 region: CASSQVGGRTDTQYF. The CDR3 region has the DNA TGCGCCAGCAGCCAAGTTGGGGGTCGCACAGATACGCAGTATTTT.

This clonotype was counted a few times. The chain is built from TRBV10-3 and TRBJ1-1; the match to TRBD1 covers 8 bases. The V gene's germline CDR1 is ENHRY and CDR2 SYGVKD. J was trimmed by 3 bases and V by 6 bases; bases with no gene match: 6. This CDR3 is 14 amino acids long. The CDR3 bases are TGTGCCATCAGGCGACAGGGGCTGGACACTGAAGCTTTCTTT. Its translation: CAIRRQGLDTEAFF.

The rearrangement uses TRBV28 and TRBJ1-1; D ambiguous. V was pared by 5 bases and J by 1 base, with 14 bases between. Germline V lookup: CDR1 MDHEN, CDR2 SYDVKM. The CDR3 runs to 15 residues. CDR3 loop: CASSTFLLANTEAFF. CDR3 DNA sequence: TGTGCCAGCAGTACCTTCCTGCTAGCGAACACTGAAGCTTTCTTT.

This chain joins TRBV2 and TRBJ1-5, with no clear D. Deletions cut 1 base from V and 12 bases from J, with 16 bases between. The CDR3 consists of 14 residues. Germline loops: CDR1 SNHLY, CDR2 FYNNEI. The CDR3 DNA reads TGTGCCAGCAGTGAAGGTCCTCCCATCAAGGGCCAGCATTTT. This translates into CASSEGPPIKGQHF. Based on the CDR3 plus reference TRBV2 and TRBJ1-5, the full variable domain is EPEVTQTPSHQVTQMGQEVILRCVPISNHLYFYWYRQILGQKVEFLVSFYNNEISEKSEIFDDQFSVERPDGSNFTLKIRSTKLEDSAMYFCASSEGPPIKGQHFGDGTRLSIL.

This clonotype showed up just a few times. This chain joins TRBV3-1 and TRBJ1-2; D gene uncertain. The CDR3 has 12 residues. Germline V gives CDR1 LGHDT, CDR2 YNNKEL (reference sequence). V was clipped by 3 bases and J by 4 bases, with 6 bases between them. CDR3 in DNA: TGTGCCAGCAGCCAGAACCTCTATGGCTACACCTTC. The encoded protein is CASSQNLYGYTF.

This clonotype was observed a few times. The chain links TRBV3-1 to TRBJ1-1; 8 positions agree with TRBD1. The CDR3 spans 19 residues. V lost 0 bases, J lost 1 base, and 13 bases stayed unmatched. Germline-derived CDR1 and CDR2 are LGHDT and YNNKEL (reference sequence). In nucleotides, the CDR3 is TGTGCCAGCAGCCAAGACAGGACAGGGCCAGGGAGAACGAACACTGAAGCTTTCTTT. Protein sequence: CASSQDRTGPGRTNTEAFF.